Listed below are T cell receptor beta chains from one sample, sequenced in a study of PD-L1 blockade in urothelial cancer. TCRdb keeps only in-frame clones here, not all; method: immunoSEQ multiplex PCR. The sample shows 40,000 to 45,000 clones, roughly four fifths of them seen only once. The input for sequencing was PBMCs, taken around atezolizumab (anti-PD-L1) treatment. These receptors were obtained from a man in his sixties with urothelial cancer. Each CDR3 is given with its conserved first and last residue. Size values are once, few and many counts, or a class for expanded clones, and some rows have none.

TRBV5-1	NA	CASSPAGRQGSQTEAFF
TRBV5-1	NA	CASSSTGQGRGEQYF
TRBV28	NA	CASSTRAPGLAKSSYNEQFF
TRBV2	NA	CAIRRQGYYEQYF
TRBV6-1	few	CASSEPKGRNPPLHF
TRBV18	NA	CASSQGTGGQPQHF
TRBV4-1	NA	CASSQVRTGWNYGYTF
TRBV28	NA	CASSFEGFDGYTF
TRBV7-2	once	CASSQGQSWETQYF
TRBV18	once	CASSPGRGRRPADTQYF
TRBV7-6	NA	CASSFGTAANEQYF
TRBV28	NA	CASDSTGQVVNEQFF
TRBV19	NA	CASRGTGSSNQPQHF
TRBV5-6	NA	CASSFPWGGSYEQFF
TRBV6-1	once	CASSVRHVSTDTQYF
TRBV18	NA	CASSGSGREETQYF
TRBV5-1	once	CASSFRPSGGRSLGGSEQYF
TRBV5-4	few	CASSLVGARDGYTF
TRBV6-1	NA	CASSDLGSNQPQHF
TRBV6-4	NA	CASSQDTYTEAFF
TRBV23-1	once	CASSQTHRWTVSYEQYF
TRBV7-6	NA	CASSLGRDRDHEQFF
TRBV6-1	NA	CASSEYRQGNYGYTF
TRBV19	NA	CASMGTGASYEQYF
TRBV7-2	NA	CASSPVIFKSIDEQYF
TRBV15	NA	CATSRDTGIQYF
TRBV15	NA	CATSRDLAGGLNQPQHF
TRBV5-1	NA	CASSRTSGGNYEQYF
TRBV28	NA	CASSFKDYREQFF
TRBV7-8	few	CASSVGQRTGELFF
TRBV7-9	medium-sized	CASSHRDSSYEQYF
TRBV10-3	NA	CAISDSPQETQYF
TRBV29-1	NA	CSVENRDEQFF
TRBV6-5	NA	CASSHGGETQYF
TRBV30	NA	CAWGGERDTGELFF
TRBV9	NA	CASSVVGGATDTQYF
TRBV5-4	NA	CASSLAGGSEQYF
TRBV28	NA	CASSWGQASHQPQHF
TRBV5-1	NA	CASHRDGGGDTEAFF
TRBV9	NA	CASSVVSAGGYTF
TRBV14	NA	CASSQESSRTGRNIQYF
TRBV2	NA	CASSDLGGLGEAFF
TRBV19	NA	CASSIKDSYPDTEAFF
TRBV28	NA	CASSFNGLGTDTQYF
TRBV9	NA	CASSVDALQGEQYF
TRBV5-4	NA	CASSPPSGTGGEQYF
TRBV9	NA	CASSPGRNYGYTF
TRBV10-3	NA	CAISERTAPTDTQYF
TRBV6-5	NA	CASSYAATGLPYEQYF
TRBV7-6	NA	CASSSGNQETQYF
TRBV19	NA	CASSISADTQYF
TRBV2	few	CASSAGTASYNEQFF
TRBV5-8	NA	CASSLLNTGELFF
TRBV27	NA	CASSLGGANTEAFF
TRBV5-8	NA	CASSSYKNTEAFF
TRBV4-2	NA	CASSQEDQAGATYEQYF
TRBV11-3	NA	CASSDRTGPDTQYF
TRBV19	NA	CASSISQVREGNSPLHF
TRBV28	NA	CASSSDRGNYGYTF
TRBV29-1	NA	CSVVGVGAPNTEAFF